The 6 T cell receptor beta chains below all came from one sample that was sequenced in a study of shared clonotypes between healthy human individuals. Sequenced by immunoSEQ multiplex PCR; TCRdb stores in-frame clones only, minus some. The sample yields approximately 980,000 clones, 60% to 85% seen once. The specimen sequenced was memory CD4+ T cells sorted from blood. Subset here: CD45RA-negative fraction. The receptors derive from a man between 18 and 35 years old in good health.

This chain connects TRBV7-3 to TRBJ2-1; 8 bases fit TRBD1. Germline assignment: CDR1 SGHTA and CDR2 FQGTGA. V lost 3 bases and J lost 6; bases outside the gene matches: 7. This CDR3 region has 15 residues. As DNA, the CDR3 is TGTGCCAGCAGCTTGGGTACAGGGGGGTTCAATGAGCAGTTCTTC. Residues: CASSLGTGGFNEQFF. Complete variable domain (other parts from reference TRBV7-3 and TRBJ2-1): GAGVSQTPSNKVTEKGKYVELRCDPISGHTALYWYRQSLGQGPEFLIYFQGTGAADDSGLPNDRFFAVRPEGSVSTLKIQRTERGDSAVYLCASSLGTGGFNEQFFGPGTRLTVL.

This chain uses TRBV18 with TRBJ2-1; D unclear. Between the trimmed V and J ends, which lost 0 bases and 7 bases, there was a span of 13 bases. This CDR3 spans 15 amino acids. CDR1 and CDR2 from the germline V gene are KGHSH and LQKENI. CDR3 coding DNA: TGTGCCAGCTCACCACCCAAGGCCCCGAGAAATGAGCAGTTCTTC. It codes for CASSPPKAPRNEQFF.

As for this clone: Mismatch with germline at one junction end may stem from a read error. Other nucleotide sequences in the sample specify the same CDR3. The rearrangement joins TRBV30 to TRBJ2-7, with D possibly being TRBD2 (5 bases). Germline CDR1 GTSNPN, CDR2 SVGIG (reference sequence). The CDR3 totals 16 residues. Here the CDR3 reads CAWSVWGRTATYEQYF. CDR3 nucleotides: TGCGCCTGGAGTGTATGGGGTAGGACTGCTACCTACGAGCAGTACTTC.

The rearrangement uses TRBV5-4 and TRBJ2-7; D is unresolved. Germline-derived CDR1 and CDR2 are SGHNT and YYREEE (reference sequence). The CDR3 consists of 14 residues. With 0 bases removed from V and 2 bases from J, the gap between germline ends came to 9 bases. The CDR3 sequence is CASSLARQTYEQYF. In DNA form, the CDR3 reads TGTGCCAGCAGCTTGGCCCGTCAAACCTACGAGCAGTACTTC.

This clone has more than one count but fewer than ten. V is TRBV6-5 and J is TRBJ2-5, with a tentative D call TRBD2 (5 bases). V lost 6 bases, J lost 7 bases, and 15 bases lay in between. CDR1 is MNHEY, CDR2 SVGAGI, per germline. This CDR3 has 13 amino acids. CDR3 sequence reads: CASSAPGSGTQYF. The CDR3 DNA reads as TGTGCCAGCAGCGCGCCTGGGAGCGGGACCCAGTACTTC.

CDR3 coding DNA: TGTGCCAGCAGTTTCCTGGACAGCCACCCTGAAGCTTTCTTT. The encoded protein is CASSFLDSHPEAFF. The chain is built from TRBV27 and TRBJ1-1, with a tentative D call TRBD1 (6 bases). Germline loops: CDR1 MNHEY, CDR2 SMNVEV (reference sequence). V was trimmed by 3 bases and J by 6 bases, leaving 14 bases between them. The CDR3 is 14 amino acids.